The source of this TCR beta chain is a study of blood T cell repertoires in COVID-19. CDR1 is SGDLS, CDR2 YYNGEE, per germline. The CDR3 extends over 15 amino acids. The J segment lost 2 bases and the V segment lost 1 base, leaving 3 bases of the junction unmatched. Produced via immunoSEQ multiplex PCR; TCRdb's table is partial and in-frame only. The profile shows some 47,000 clones, 90% of them singletons. Sequencing was done on a sample of peripheral blood. The receptor was isolated from a man aged 70-80 years with acute or convalescent COVID-19. V usage is TRBV9 and J usage is TRBJ1-2; 9 positions agree with TRBD1. The CDR3 region is CASSVQGQGNYGYTF. As DNA, the CDR3 is TGTGCCAGCAGCGTACAGGGACAGGGAAACTATGGCTACACCTTC.